Described below is a single T cell receptor beta chain sequence and its context. Its antigen is still unknown. The data were taken from a study of cytomegalovirus exposure and HLA in healthy donors. At the level of the study: It was reported in a later analysis that the same platform had been used for the 110 or so validation repertoires as for the approximately 700 first-cohort repertoires. Study results and caveats: Among TCR beta chains, those listed as cytomegalovirus-associated numbered some 170. First-cohort TCR clusters were later found to tend to co-occur in the roughly 130 validation repertoires.

It was the approximately 110-subject validation cohort, separate from the approximately 700-subject first cohort, to which the donors belonged. Profiling relied on immunoSEQ multiplex PCR, and the TCRdb table lists in-frame clones only, not all of them. The sample yields about 120,000 clones, 85% to 90% seen once. Germline CDR1 is MDHEN and CDR2 is SYDVKM. The CDR3 extends over 16 amino acids. Trimming removed 2 bases from V and 2 bases from J; junction bases left unmatched: 6. V is TRBV28 and J is TRBJ1-2; 9 bases fit TRBD1. The clonotype was recovered from a woman younger than 30 in good health and CMV-seropositive. The sequencing sample was made of PBMCs. The DNA of the CDR3 is TGTGCCAGCAGTTTACCCCTAGGACAGGGGAACTATGGCTACACCTTC. Translated: CASSLPLGQGNYGYTF.